Listed below are T cell receptor beta chains from one sample, sequenced in a study of human T cells and chemical hapten exposure. TCRdb analysed the RACE reads with MiXCR anew, one entry per CDR3 protein. In the table there are 82,000 or so distinct CDR3 sequences, roughly 13% of which are singletons. The sample consisted of whole blood, taken in connection with sensitization to the hapten diphenylcyclopropenone (DPC). The receptors originated from a woman aged 45-65 years with alopecia areata. Some clones in this sample may be carry-over from other donors' samples. Both conserved end residues are part of each CDR3. A D gene is named only where the DNA matches it firmly. Clone sizes are given selectively: once, few, many, or a class where the clone is expanded.

d_gene: TRBD2; v_gene: TRBV20-1; abundance: many; j_gene: TRBJ2-7; CDR3nt: TGCAGTGCTGCTGACCTAATGGGACTAGCGGGAGCGTACGAGCAGTACTTC; CDR3aa: CSAADLMGLAGAYEQYF
d_gene: .; v_gene: TRBV20-1; abundance: many; j_gene: TRBJ2-5; CDR3nt: TGCAGTGCTAGTCTGGATAGCGGAACCCAAGAGACCCAGTACTTC; CDR3aa: CSASLDSGTQETQYF
d_gene: TRBD2; v_gene: TRBV9; abundance: .; j_gene: TRBJ2-7; CDR3nt: TGTGCCAGCAGCGTAGGAGTAGCGGGAGGCTACGAGCAGTACTTC; CDR3aa: CASSVGVAGGYEQYF
d_gene: TRBD1; v_gene: TRBV5-1; abundance: few; j_gene: TRBJ1-5; CDR3nt: TGCGCCAGCAGCCCGACCGGGACAGGGGAACAGCCCCAGCATTTT; CDR3aa: CASSPTGTGEQPQHF
d_gene: .; v_gene: TRBV4-1; abundance: .; j_gene: TRBJ1-4; CDR3nt: TGCGCCAGCAGCCAGGTGAACGAAGGGGCTCTTCGGGAAAAACTGTTTTTT; CDR3aa: CASSQVNEGALREKLFF
d_gene: .; v_gene: TRBV20-1; abundance: many; j_gene: TRBJ1-1; CDR3nt: TGCAGTGCTCCGGTCGGTAAGGAAGCTTTCTTT; CDR3aa: CSAPVGKEAFF
d_gene: TRBD2; v_gene: TRBV30; abundance: .; j_gene: TRBJ2-3; CDR3nt: TGTGCCTGGAATTCGGGGGGACTGGGAGATACGCAGTATTTT; CDR3aa: CAWNSGGLGDTQYF
d_gene: TRBD1; v_gene: TRBV28; abundance: many; j_gene: TRBJ2-7; CDR3nt: TGTGCCAGCAGAGTCCGGGACAGGGTTTCCTACGAGCAGTACTTC; CDR3aa: CASRVRDRVSYEQYF
d_gene: .; v_gene: TRBV12-3/TRBV12-4; abundance: .; j_gene: TRBJ1-1; CDR3nt: TGTGCCAGCAGTCGAAGAGCCCCGGGCACTGAAGCTTTCTTT; CDR3aa: CASSRRAPGTEAFF
d_gene: TRBD2; v_gene: TRBV7-6; abundance: few; j_gene: TRBJ2-1; CDR3nt: TGTGCCAGCAGCTTAGCGACCAGCGGGAGTAGGAATGAGCAGTTCTTC; CDR3aa: CASSLATSGSRNEQFF
d_gene: TRBD1; v_gene: TRBV29-1; abundance: .; j_gene: TRBJ1-5; CDR3nt: TGCAGCGGCGCGGGACAGGGGGAATATAGCAATCAGCCCCAGCATTTT; CDR3aa: CSGAGQGEYSNQPQHF
d_gene: .; v_gene: TRBV6-5; abundance: many; j_gene: TRBJ2-2; CDR3nt: TGTGCCAGCAGGAGAAGCGGGGAGCTGTTTTTT; CDR3aa: CASRRSGELFF
d_gene: .; v_gene: TRBV19; abundance: few; j_gene: TRBJ2-3; CDR3nt: TGTGCCAGTACCCAGGGACCGGCAGATACGCAGTATTTT; CDR3aa: CASTQGPADTQYF
d_gene: TRBD1; v_gene: TRBV2; abundance: .; j_gene: TRBJ1-3; CDR3nt: TGTGCCAGCAGTGTACAGACAGGGACTGGAAACACCATATATTTT; CDR3aa: CASSVQTGTGNTIYF
d_gene: TRBD2; v_gene: TRBV20-1; abundance: few; j_gene: TRBJ2-1; CDR3nt: TGCAGTGCTAGATCCAAGACTAGCGGGAGTCCTGAGCAGTTCTTC; CDR3aa: CSARSKTSGSPEQFF
d_gene: .; v_gene: TRBV5-1; abundance: few; j_gene: TRBJ2-3; CDR3nt: TGCGCCAGCAGCTTGGAAGGGCGGAGTAGCACAGATACGCAGTATTTT; CDR3aa: CASSLEGRSSTDTQYF
d_gene: TRBD1; v_gene: TRBV7-8; abundance: .; j_gene: TRBJ2-5; CDR3nt: TGTGCCAGCAGCTTAAGATTAGGACAGGGCGGGACCCAGTACTTC; CDR3aa: CASSLRLGQGGTQYF
d_gene: .; v_gene: TRBV29-1; abundance: .; j_gene: TRBJ1-2; CDR3nt: TGCAGCGTTGAAGATCGGGAGGGACTCAATAACTATGGCTACACCTTC; CDR3aa: CSVEDREGLNNYGYTF
d_gene: TRBD2; v_gene: TRBV11-2; abundance: many; j_gene: TRBJ2-3; CDR3nt: TGTGCCAGCAGCGCACGACTAGCGGAACCCACAGATACGCAGTATTTT; CDR3aa: CASSARLAEPTDTQYF
d_gene: .; v_gene: TRBV3-1; abundance: few; j_gene: TRBJ1-4; CDR3nt: TGTGCCAGCAGCCCTGGATCAACTAATGAAAAACTGTTTTTT; CDR3aa: CASSPGSTNEKLFF
d_gene: TRBD1; v_gene: TRBV7-9; abundance: .; j_gene: TRBJ2-7; CDR3nt: TGTGCCAGCAGCACCGGGACAGGACCCTACGAGCAGTACTTC; CDR3aa: CASSTGTGPYEQYF
d_gene: .; v_gene: TRBV7-9; abundance: .; j_gene: TRBJ1-4; CDR3nt: TGTGCCAGCAGCTTGGAAGGGCCTAATGAAAAACTGTTTTTT; CDR3aa: CASSLEGPNEKLFF
d_gene: .; v_gene: TRBV6-2/TRBV6-3; abundance: few; j_gene: TRBJ1-2; CDR3nt: TGTGCCAGCATAATTCACCGTTTTGACTACACCTTC; CDR3aa: CASIIHRFDYTF
d_gene: .; v_gene: TRBV11-3; abundance: .; j_gene: TRBJ2-4; CDR3nt: TGTGCCAGCAGCTTAGGATGGGGTAAAAACATTCAGTACTTC; CDR3aa: CASSLGWGKNIQYF
d_gene: TRBD2; v_gene: TRBV4-1; abundance: .; j_gene: TRBJ2-2; CDR3nt: TGCGCCAGCAGACCGCCTAGCGGGAGGGCCTACACCGGGGAGCTGTTTTTT; CDR3aa: CASRPPSGRAYTGELFF
d_gene: .; v_gene: TRBV6-5; abundance: .; j_gene: TRBJ1-2; CDR3nt: TGTGCCAGCAGTCCGAAATTGACAGCCTACTATGGCTACACCTTC; CDR3aa: CASSPKLTAYYGYTF
d_gene: .; v_gene: TRBV7-9; abundance: .; j_gene: TRBJ2-3; CDR3nt: TGTGCCAGCAGCCCCGCAGGGTTCGATTCAGATACGCAGTATTTT; CDR3aa: CASSPAGFDSDTQYF
d_gene: .; v_gene: TRBV4-2; abundance: .; j_gene: TRBJ1-4; CDR3nt: TGTGCCAGCAGCCAAGAAAACCGGGACGTTACAACTAATGAAAAACTGTTTTTT; CDR3aa: CASSQENRDVTTNEKLFF
d_gene: .; v_gene: TRBV11-2; abundance: many; j_gene: TRBJ2-1; CDR3nt: TGTGCCAGCAGCTCCGGGACCTTTCTCTCCTACAATGAGCAGTTCTTC; CDR3aa: CASSSGTFLSYNEQFF
d_gene: .; v_gene: TRBV29-1; abundance: .; j_gene: TRBJ2-3; CDR3nt: TGCAGCGTTGGACGGGCTAGCACAGATACGCAGTATTTT; CDR3aa: CSVGRASTDTQYF
d_gene: .; v_gene: TRBV12-3/TRBV12-4; abundance: .; j_gene: TRBJ1-2; CDR3nt: TGTGCCAGCAGTTTAGTCGGTGGAGGCTACACCTTC; CDR3aa: CASSLVGGGYTF
d_gene: .; v_gene: TRBV20-1; abundance: .; j_gene: TRBJ2-2; CDR3nt: TGCAGTGCTTCTAGCCTTACCGGGGAGCTGTTTTTT; CDR3aa: CSASSLTGELFF
d_gene: TRBD1; v_gene: TRBV7-7; abundance: .; j_gene: TRBJ1-1; CDR3nt: TGTGCTAGCAGCTTAGAGGGGGCGACTGAAGCTTTCTTT; CDR3aa: CASSLEGATEAFF
d_gene: .; v_gene: TRBV20-1; abundance: .; j_gene: TRBJ2-1; CDR3nt: TGCAGTGCTAGCTCTGGGGAATGGCTAGCTTACAATGAGCAGTTCTTC; CDR3aa: CSASSGEWLAYNEQFF
d_gene: .; v_gene: TRBV5-6; abundance: .; j_gene: TRBJ2-1; CDR3nt: TGTGCCAGCAGCTTGGGGGCGGACCAAACGACCAATGAGCAGTTCTTC; CDR3aa: CASSLGADQTTNEQFF
d_gene: TRBD2; v_gene: TRBV6-2/TRBV6-3; abundance: many; j_gene: TRBJ2-7; CDR3nt: TGTGCCAGCAGTTCCCCGGGGGGCGAGCAGTACTTC; CDR3aa: CASSSPGGEQYF
d_gene: TRBD2; v_gene: TRBV11-3; abundance: many; j_gene: TRBJ2-3; CDR3nt: TGTGCCAGCAGTTCTAGCGGGGGAACAGATACGCAGTATTTT; CDR3aa: CASSSSGGTDTQYF
d_gene: TRBD2; v_gene: TRBV12-3/TRBV12-4; abundance: .; j_gene: TRBJ2-3; CDR3nt: TGTGCCAGCAGACTAGCGGGAGGACTCACAGATACGCAGTATTTT; CDR3aa: CASRLAGGLTDTQYF
d_gene: .; v_gene: TRBV7-9; abundance: .; j_gene: TRBJ1-1; CDR3nt: TGTGCCAGCAGCTTAGTTAATTTGAACACTGAAGCTTTCTTT; CDR3aa: CASSLVNLNTEAFF